These T cell receptor beta chains were read from a single sample in a study of cytomegalovirus exposure and HLA in healthy donors. Clones were sequenced by immunoSEQ multiplex PCR, and TCRdb holds only the in-frame ones, with some missing. The table lists 50,000 or so clones, roughly 80% of them singletons. Sequencing was carried out using PBMCs. The receptors here all came from a middle-aged woman in good health and CMV-seropositive. Each CDR3 is given with its conserved first and last residue. A D gene is named only where the DNA matches it firmly. Clone size is stated in some rows and not others, as once, few, many or a class when expanded.

D,size,J,V,DNA,CDR3
-,few,TRBJ2-5,TRBV28,TGTGCCAGCAGGGGGCAGTCGGAGACCCAGTACTTC,CASRGQSETQYF
-,-,TRBJ1-6,TRBV11-1,TGTGCCAGCAGCACTGGGGCCTCGGCTTCACCCCTCCACTTT,CASSTGASASPLHF
TRBD2,-,TRBJ2-7,TRBV28,TGTGCCAGCAGTGATCCTAGCGGGGAGCAGTACTTC,CASSDPSGEQYF
-,-,TRBJ2-2,TRBV7-2,TGTGCCAGCAGCTTAGGCCGACAGGCCCTCGACACCGGGGAGCTGTTTTTT,CASSLGRQALDTGELFF
-,-,TRBJ2-3,TRBV7-9,TGTGCCAGCAGCTTGGGCTACAGGAATACGCAGTATTTT,CASSLGYRNTQYF
TRBD1,-,TRBJ1-2,TRBV29-1,TGCAGCGTCACCGGGGACAGAGGAGTTGCCGGCTACACCTTC,CSVTGDRGVAGYTF
-,-,TRBJ1-2,TRBV5-1,TGCGCCAGCGGAGGGGCCCTTTATGGCTACACCTTC,CASGGALYGYTF
-,once,TRBJ2-7,TRBV15,TGTGCCACCAGCAGACCCGACATAAGCTACGAGCAGTACTTC,CATSRPDISYEQYF
TRBD1,once,TRBJ1-2,TRBV6-1,TGTGCCAGCAGTCCCGGACAGGGGGGACCCTATAGATACACCTTC,CASSPGQGGPYRYTF
TRBD1,once,TRBJ2-3,TRBV6-5,TGTGCCAGCAGTTTGTACGGGACAGGGGAATTGGATACGCAGTATTTT,CASSLYGTGELDTQYF
-,few,TRBJ1-2,TRBV7-2,TGTGCCAGCAGCTTATACCGGGGGGACTATGGCTACACCTTC,CASSLYRGDYGYTF
-,-,TRBJ2-3,TRBV7-2,TGTGCCAGCACTCCCCCCACAGATACGCAGTATTTT,CASTPPTDTQYF
-,-,TRBJ1-1,TRBV19,TGTGCCAGTATCCAGGGGCTTGGGTACACTGAAGCTTTCTTT,CASIQGLGYTEAFF
TRBD1,-,TRBJ1-6,TRBV28,TGTGCCAGCAGGCCGGGCAGGGGGCATTCACCCCTCCACTTT,CASRPGRGHSPLHF
-,-,TRBJ1-2,TRBV27,TGTGCCAGCAGTTTAATTGAGGGTTGGATCTATGGCTACACCTTC,CASSLIEGWIYGYTF
TRBD2,-,TRBJ2-3,TRBV4-2,TGTGCCAGCAGCCCCGGACTAGCGGGGGCCGCGACAGATACGCAGTATTTT,CASSPGLAGAATDTQYF
-,-,TRBJ1-3,TRBV11-2,TGTGCCAGCAGCTCAGGTGTGGGAGACACCATATATTTT,CASSSGVGDTIYF
TRBD1,-,TRBJ1-6,TRBV9,TGTGCCAGCAGCGTAGAGCAGGGGGGTTTCCCCCTCCACTTT,CASSVEQGGFPLHF
-,few,TRBJ1-1,TRBV9,TGTGCCAGCAGCGTAGGGGCCTTGGGACATAATGAAGCTTTCTTT,CASSVGALGHNEAFF
-,-,TRBJ1-4,TRBV2,TGTGCCAGCAGTCAGGACCGGGACACCACGTTTTTT,CASSQDRDTTFF
-,-,TRBJ1-4,TRBV7-2,TGTGCCAGCAGCTTAGTCCTCGCGGGGGCGGGTGAAAAACTGTTTTTT,CASSLVLAGAGEKLFF
-,-,TRBJ1-1,TRBV4-1,TGCGCCAGCAGCCCGTCAGGGGAAAGTTGGACTGAAGCTTTCTTT,CASSPSGESWTEAFF
TRBD2,-,TRBJ2-7,TRBV13,TGTGCCAGCAGCTCTCGAACTAGCGGGGGGCGAGAGCAGTACTTC,CASSSRTSGGREQYF
TRBD1,-,TRBJ2-7,TRBV5-1,TGCGCCAGCAGGGGGACAGGGCTCTACGAGCAGTACTTC,CASRGTGLYEQYF
-,-,TRBJ1-5,TRBV10-2,TGCGCCAGCAGTGACGTTGGGGGCTTAGCTCAGCCCCAGCATTTT,CASSDVGGLAQPQHF
TRBD1,-,TRBJ2-3,TRBV27,TGTGCCAGCAGACAGGGGAATACGCAGTATTTT,CASRQGNTQYF
-,few,TRBJ1-4,TRBV7-9,TGTGCCAGCGGGTCCCCTAAACAGGCTTCGGTAAAACCATATGAAAAACTGTTTTTT,CASGSPKQASVKPYEKLFF
-,-,TRBJ1-1,TRBV2,TGTGCCAGCAAGGGGATCACTGAAGCTTTCTTT,CASKGITEAFF
-,-,TRBJ2-5,TRBV7-2,TGTGCCAGCAGCTTAGGTGGTACGGGGAGTAGTGAGACCCAGTACTTC,CASSLGGTGSSETQYF
TRBD1,-,TRBJ1-2,TRBV19,TGTGCCAGTAGGGACAGGGGGCTTTATGGCTACACCTTC,CASRDRGLYGYTF
-,-,TRBJ2-7,TRBV2,TGTGCCAGCAGTGAAGCCCTAACTTTATCTGGGCGCGAGCAGTACTTC,CASSEALTLSGREQYF
-,-,TRBJ1-1,TRBV9,TGTGCCAGCAGCCCCCGGACAACATTGAACACTGAAGCTTTCTTT,CASSPRTTLNTEAFF
-,-,TRBJ1-1,TRBV27,TGTGCCAGCAGTTTGGCGGGTGGCACTGAAGCTTTCTTT,CASSLAGGTEAFF
TRBD1,-,TRBJ2-5,TRBV28,TGTGCCAGCAGTCCACTCGACAGGGGTCAAGAGACCCAGTACTTC,CASSPLDRGQETQYF
TRBD1,-,TRBJ1-2,TRBV5-4,TGTGCCAGCAGCTCCCGGGACAGCTATGGCTACACCTTC,CASSSRDSYGYTF
-,few,TRBJ1-2,TRBV28,TGTGCCAGCCTTGGAGGAGTGAGCGCCTATGGCTACACCTTC,CASLGGVSAYGYTF
TRBD1,-,TRBJ2-1,TRBV7-9,TGTGCCAGCAGCTTAGGGACAGGGAAATATCAGTTCTTC,CASSLGTGKYQFF
-,-,TRBJ2-7,TRBV14,TGTGCCAGCAGCCCTGACAGGAGGGAGCAGTACTTC,CASSPDRREQYF
TRBD1,-,TRBJ2-7,TRBV5-1,TGCGCCAGCAGAGAGACAGGGGGAATCTACGAGCAGTACTTC,CASRETGGIYEQYF
-,-,TRBJ2-7,TRBV11-2,TGTGCCAGCAGCTTATCCGAGGTGAACGAGCAGTACTTC,CASSLSEVNEQYF
-,-,TRBJ2-1,TRBV29-1,TGCAGCGTGAACTCGGGGGAACCCTCCTACAATGAGCAGTTCTTC,CSVNSGEPSYNEQFF
-,-,TRBJ1-2,TRBV5-1,TGCGCCAGCAGCTCTAGGGTGGCAGGGCGGATGGAGAATGGCTACACCTTC,CASSSRVAGRMENGYTF
-,-,TRBJ1-2,TRBV30,TGTGCCTGGAGTGAAAATTGGCGTGGGAGCGGCTACACCTTC,CAWSENWRGSGYTF
-,few,TRBJ1-1,TRBV5-1,TGCGCCAGCAGCTTGGGACACGAAGCTTTCTTT,CASSLGHEAFF
TRBD1,few,TRBJ2-1,TRBV7-9,TGTGCCAGCAGCTTAGGAGGGACAGATGAGCAGTTCTTC,CASSLGGTDEQFF